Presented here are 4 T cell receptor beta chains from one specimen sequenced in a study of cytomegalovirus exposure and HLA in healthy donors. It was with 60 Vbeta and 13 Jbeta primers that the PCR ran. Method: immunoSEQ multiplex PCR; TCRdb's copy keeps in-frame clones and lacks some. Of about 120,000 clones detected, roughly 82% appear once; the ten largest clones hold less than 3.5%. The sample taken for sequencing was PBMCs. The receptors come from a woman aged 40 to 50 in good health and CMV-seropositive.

The CDR3 bases are TGCAGCGTTGATCCCGGGGTCAGAGGTGGCTACACCTTC. Its translation: CSVDPGVRGGYTF. This chain uses TRBV29-1 with TRBJ1-2; D ambiguous. V was clipped by 3 bases and J by 7 bases, with 15 bases between them. The CDR3 spans 13 residues. Germline CDR1 and CDR2: SQVTM and ANQGSEA. Complete variable domain (other parts from reference TRBV29-1 and TRBJ1-2): SAVISQKPSRDICQRGTSLTIQCQVDSQVTMMFWYRQQPGQSLTLIATANQGSEATYESGFVIDKFPISRPNLTFSTLTVSNMSPEDSSIYLCSVDPGVRGGYTFGSGTRLTVV.

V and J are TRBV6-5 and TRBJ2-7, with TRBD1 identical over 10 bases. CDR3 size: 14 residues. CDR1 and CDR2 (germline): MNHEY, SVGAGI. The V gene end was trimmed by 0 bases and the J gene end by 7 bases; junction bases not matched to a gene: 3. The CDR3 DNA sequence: TGTGCCAGCAGTTACTCGGGACAGGGGCCAGAGCAGTACTTC. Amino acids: CASSYSGQGPEQYF.

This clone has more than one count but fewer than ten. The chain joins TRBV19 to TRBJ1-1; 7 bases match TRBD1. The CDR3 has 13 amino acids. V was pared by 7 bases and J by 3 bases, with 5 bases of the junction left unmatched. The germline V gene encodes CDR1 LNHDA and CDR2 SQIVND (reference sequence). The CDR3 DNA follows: TGTGCCAGTACTCGGACAGGTGACACTGAAGCTTTCTTT. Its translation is CASTRTGDTEAFF. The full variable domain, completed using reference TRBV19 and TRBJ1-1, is DGGITQSPKYLFRKEGQNVTLSCEQNLNHDAMYWYRQDPGQGLRLIYYSQIVNDFQKGDIAEGYSVSREKKESFPLTVTSAQKNPTAFYLCASTRTGDTEAFFGQGTRLTVV.

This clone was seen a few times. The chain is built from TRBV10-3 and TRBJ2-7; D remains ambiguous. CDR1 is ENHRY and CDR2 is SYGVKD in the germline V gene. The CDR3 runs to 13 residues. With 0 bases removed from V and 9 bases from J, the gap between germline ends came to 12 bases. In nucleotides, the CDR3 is TGTGCCATCAGTGAGTCGACTCAGCCGGTGCAGTACTTC. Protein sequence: CAISESTQPVQYF.